This T cell receptor (beta chain) was sequenced in a study of cytomegalovirus exposure and HLA in healthy donors. The CDR3 totals 14 residues. V was pared by 2 bases and J by 6 bases, with 7 bases of the junction left unmatched. The germline CDR1 and CDR2 sequences are SGHRS and YFSETQ. This clone was seen a single time. What it recognizes is unknown. Whole-study findings and limits: Most subjects had HLA-A and HLA-B alleles reportedly predicted accurately by TCR beta sequences.

PCR involved 60 Vbeta and 13 Jbeta primers. Only in-frame clones appear in the TCRdb table, and some are missing; sequencing was by immunoSEQ multiplex PCR. The sample holds 100,000 to 120,000 clones, around 86% seen once. The receptor was derived from a man aged 35-49 years in good health and CMV-seronegative. The material sequenced was PBMCs. The rearrangement links TRBV5-1 to TRBJ2-7, with TRBD2 matching 8 bases. The CDR3 here is CASSLAGVAGEQYF. The DNA of the CDR3 is TGCGCCAGCAGCTTAGCGGGGGTGGCCGGCGAGCAGTACTTC.